Sequencing of this T cell receptor beta chain was carried out in a study of blood T cell repertoires in COVID-19. Overall study: The United States, Italy and Spain were the sources of the acute and convalescent COVID-19 samples.

How the authors handled the data: Amplification of reference gene primers provided the estimated nucleated cell counts. Data came from immunoSEQ multiplex PCR; TCRdb stores just in-frame clones and leaves some out. That table furnishes V, J and clone size, whereas the DNA furnished D and trimming. Here the sample spans approximately 330,000 clones, 87% being singletons. Seattle participants joined during active infection and were tracked over time. Sequencing was carried out using peripheral blood. The sequence came from a young man with COVID-19, enrolled during active disease.

The chain's CDR3 is CASSFGRDNSPLHF. CDR3 DNA: TGTGCCAGCAGCTTTGGCAGGGATAATTCACCCCTCCACTTT. The chain couples TRBV7-9 to TRBJ1-6, with D maybe TRBD1 (5 bases). V was clipped by 3 bases and J by 5 bases, with 8 bases between them. CDR1 is SEHNR, CDR2 FQNEAQ, per germline (reference sequence). This CDR3 region has 14 residues.